This paragraph reports one T cell receptor (beta chain). Antigen specificity is unknown. The sample comes from a study of cytomegalovirus exposure and HLA in healthy donors. PCR involved 60 Vbeta and 13 Jbeta primers. Repertoires were generated with immunoSEQ multiplex PCR, while TCRdb's copy carries only in-frame clones and drops some. The sample includes more than 85,000 clones, 65% to 90% of them seen just once. Study-wide findings and caveats: Earlier analysis yielded a pattern in which most TCR beta V segments were productive about 87% or about 30% of the time. According to a later analysis, donors in an Asian-associated ancestry cluster reportedly had fewer N-insertions than the approximately 620-donor mean. A list of more than 150 TCR beta chains associated with cytomegalovirus was given.

The source material was PBMCs. This sequence was found in a man under 40 in good health and CMV-seropositive.

CDR3 DNA sequence: TGCGCCAGCAGCCAAGCTCCCCGGGGAAGCTATGGCTACACCTTC. It translates to CASSQAPRGSYGYTF. The V call is TRBV4-1, the J call TRBJ1-2; D is uncertain. Trimming took off 1 base at V and 4 bases at J, with 13 bases between the two ends. CDR3 length: 15 amino acids. Germline CDR1 is MGHRA and CDR2 is YSYEKL.